One T cell receptor (beta chain) is described in this entry. This clone registers as medium-sized (0.01 to 0.1%) within its sample. This receptor's antigen is unknown. Base qualities are not recorded, but no much larger clone differs from it by a single base. The CDR3 contains 12 residues, cysteine and phenylalanine counted. CDR3 DNA is the only sequence kept; it has 36 bases, read in frame from the first base. V and J are truncated by 4 bases and 5 bases respectively, leaving an intervening sequence of 11 bases. CDR1 and CDR2 (GTSNPN, SVGIG) derive from the germline V gene (reference sequence). The data stem from a study of OX40 agonist ivuxolimab in advanced cancers. Broadly, across the study: Ivuxolimab, which targeted the costimulatory receptor OX40 (CD134), was an agonistic, fully human IgG2 monoclonal antibody. The point of sequencing TCRbeta in the periphery was to test whether ivuxolimab changed TCR sequence diversity and drove clonal T-cell expansion. The paper describes the monotherapy dose-escalation part (N of about 54 patients) of the phase I trial of ivuxolimab. Partial responses occurred in three dose-escalation patients: two with cutaneous melanoma and one with hepatocellular carcinoma. Of the 50 to 55 dose-escalation patients, hepatocellular carcinoma was present in about 20, melanoma in approximately 15, renal cell carcinoma in 9 and head and neck cancer in 9. Intravenous ivuxolimab was administered to patients every 2 weeks at six dose levels: 0.01, 0.1, 0.3, 1.5, 3 and 10 mg/kg. Patients were allowed to have had prior anti-PD-1, anti-PD-L1 or anti-CTLA-4 therapy, and roughly 40% of the dose-escalation patients had been treated with checkpoint inhibitors. A male proportion of almost 85% and a mean age of approximately 61 years, ranging from about 23 to 90, were recorded for the dose-escalation cohort. Overall results and qualifications from the work: At doses of 0.1 to 3.0 mg/kg, clonal expansion of both CD4+ and CD8+ T cells in blood was seen between baseline and week 6. After ivuxolimab, expanded clones were on average more numerous among CD8+ T cells than among CD4+ T cells. In the 0.1-3.0 mg/kg groups, partial responders had among the lowest normalized peripheral clonal expansion, particularly in CD8+ T cells. Low levels of normalized T-cell clonal expansion were also shown by some nonresponding patients. Which antigens the clonally expanded peripheral T cells were specific for was not determined.

For sequencing of the TCRbeta CDR3 region, genomic DNA was extracted from the sorted cells. The immunoSEQ Assay was used to sequence the TCRbeta CDR3 regions. Imported from immuneACCESS, the table was reduced by TCRdb to in-frame sequences with V and J called. These copies leave out some clones; in studies compared against another copy, an unresolved V gene accounts for under half, and the cause of the remainder is not known. This sample is represented by some 43,000 clones; 70% to 90% of them were singletons. In total, the top ten clones hold about 15% of the sample. The trial excluded patients who had a history of autoimmune disease or were on systemic immunosuppression. In every dose cohort, peripheral blood was drawn for TCR sequencing at baseline, cycle 4 day 1, and cycle 7 day 1. Samples were obtained from an open-label, multicenter, first-in-human phase I dose-escalation trial of ivuxolimab. Adults with locally advanced or metastatic melanoma, renal cell carcinoma, hepatocellular carcinoma or head and neck squamous cell carcinoma were enrolled in the trial. Before TCR sequencing, CD4+ T cells and CD8+ T cells were sorted from peripheral blood as separate populations.

This clonotype originated in an adult with an advanced solid tumor such as melanoma, head and neck, liver or kidney cancer. The specimen was CD4+ or CD8+ T cells sorted from blood, collected in a trial of the OX40 agonist ivuxolimab. The rearranged chain carries TRBV30 and TRBJ1-1, with a weak D call of TRBD1 (5 bases match). The nucleotide sequence reads TGTGCCTGGAACGGGGGGAGGACTGAAGCTTTCTTT. Its product reads: CAWNGGRTEAFF.